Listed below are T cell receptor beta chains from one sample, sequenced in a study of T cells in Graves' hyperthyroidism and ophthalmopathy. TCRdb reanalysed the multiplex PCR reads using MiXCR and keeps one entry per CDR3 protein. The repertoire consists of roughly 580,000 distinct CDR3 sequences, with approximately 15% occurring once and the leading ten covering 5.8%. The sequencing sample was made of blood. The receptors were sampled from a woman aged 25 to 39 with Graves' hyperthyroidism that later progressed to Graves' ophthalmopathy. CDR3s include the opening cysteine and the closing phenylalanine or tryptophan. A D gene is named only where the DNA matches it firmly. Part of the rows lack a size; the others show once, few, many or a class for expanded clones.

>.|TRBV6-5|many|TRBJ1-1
CASSYSIEIRTEAFF
TGTGCCAGCAGTTACTCGATCGAGATTAGGACTGAAGCTTTCTTT
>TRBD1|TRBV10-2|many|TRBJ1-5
CASSLTRDRGSIQPQHF
TGCGCCAGCAGTCTGACCCGGGACAGGGGGTCGATTCAGCCCCAGCATTTT
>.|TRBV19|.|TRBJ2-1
CASSTLATSYNEQFF
TGTGCCAGTAGTACGCTAGCGACCTCCTACAATGAGCAGTTCTTC
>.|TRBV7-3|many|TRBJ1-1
CASSLTTVGYSTEAFF
TGTGCCAGCAGCTTAACGACCGTGGGGTACTCCACTGAAGCTTTCTTT
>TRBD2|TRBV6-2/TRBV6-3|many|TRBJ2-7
CASTEISGTSGEYEQYF
TGTGCCAGCACCGAAATTTCCGGGACTAGCGGCGAATACGAGCAGTACTTC
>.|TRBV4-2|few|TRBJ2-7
CASSQDYDYEQYF
TGTGCCAGCAGCCAAGACTATGACTACGAGCAGTACTTC
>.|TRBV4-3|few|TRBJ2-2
CASSRLLGNTGELFF
TGCGCCAGCAGCCGCCTCTTAGGAAACACCGGGGAGCTGTTTTTT
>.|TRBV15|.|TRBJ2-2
CATSRDPDTGELFF
TGTGCCACCAGCAGAGATCCGGACACCGGGGAGCTGTTTTTT
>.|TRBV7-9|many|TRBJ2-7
CASSLEISSYEQYF
TGTGCCAGCAGCTTAGAGATCTCCTCATACGAGCAGTACTTC
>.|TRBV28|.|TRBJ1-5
CASTPGRSGAQPQHF
TGTGCCAGCACGCCGGGACGCTCAGGGGCCCAGCCCCAGCATTTT
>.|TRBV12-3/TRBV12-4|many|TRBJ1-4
CASRPRTASNEKLFF
TGTGCCAGCAGGCCGAGGACAGCCTCCAATGAAAAACTGTTTTTT
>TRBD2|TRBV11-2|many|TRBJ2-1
CASSVSGDQFF
TGTGCCAGCAGCGTCAGCGGGGATCAGTTCTTC
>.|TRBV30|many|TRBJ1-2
CAWSKGLDYGYTF
TGTGCCTGGAGTAAGGGGCTGGACTATGGCTACACCTTC
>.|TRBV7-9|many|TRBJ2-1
CASSLLAESPEQFF
TGTGCCAGCAGCTTACTTGCCGAGTCCCCTGAGCAGTTCTTC
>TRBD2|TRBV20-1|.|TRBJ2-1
CSAGTRRLAVKRGFF
TGCAGTGCTGGGACCCGGCGACTAGCGGTCAAAAGGGGGTTCTTC
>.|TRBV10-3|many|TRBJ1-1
CAISADGGSEAFF
TGTGCCATCAGTGCAGATGGGGGTTCTGAAGCTTTCTTT
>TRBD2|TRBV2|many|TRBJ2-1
CASSEGTSGWSEQFF
TGTGCCAGCAGTGAAGGGACTAGCGGTTGGAGTGAGCAGTTCTTC
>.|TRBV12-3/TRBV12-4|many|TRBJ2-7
CASSSGTPYEQYF
TGTGCCAGCAGTTCTGGGACACCTTACGAGCAGTACTTC
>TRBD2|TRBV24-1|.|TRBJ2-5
CATSGLLAGGMETQYF
TGTGCCACCAGTGGTCTACTAGCGGGAGGGATGGAGACCCAGTACTTC
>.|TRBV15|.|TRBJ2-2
CATTYQGTGELFF
TGTGCCACCACCTACCAGGGCACCGGGGAGCTGTTTTTT
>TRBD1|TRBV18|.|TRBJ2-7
CASSPRDRTYYEQYF
TGTGCCAGCTCACCACGGGACAGAACCTACTACGAGCAGTACTTC
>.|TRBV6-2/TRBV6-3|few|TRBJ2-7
CASSSRTVPYEQYF
TGTGCCAGCAGTTCCCGGACTGTCCCCTACGAGCAGTACTTC
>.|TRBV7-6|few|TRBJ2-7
CASGKSTGEEQYF
TGTGCCAGCGGAAAATCGACAGGTGAGGAGCAGTACTTC
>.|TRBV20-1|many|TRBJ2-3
CSARGGGHTQYF
TGCAGTGCTAGAGGGGGTGGGCATACGCAGTATTTT
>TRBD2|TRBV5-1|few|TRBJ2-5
CASSLSGRAEETQYF
TGCGCCAGCAGCTTAAGCGGGAGGGCCGAAGAGACCCAGTACTTC
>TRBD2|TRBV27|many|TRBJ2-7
CASSSSSGSLYEQYF
TGTGCCAGCAGTAGTTCGAGCGGGAGCCTCTACGAGCAGTACTTC
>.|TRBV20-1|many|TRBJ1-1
CSARDIGGGEAFF
TGCAGTGCTAGAGATATAGGGGGGGGTGAAGCTTTCTTT
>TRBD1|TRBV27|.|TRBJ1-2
CASSEGGSPYGYTF
TGTGCCAGCAGTGAAGGGGGCAGCCCCTATGGCTACACCTTC
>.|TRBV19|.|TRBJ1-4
CASSRVIAEKLFF
TGTGCCAGTAGTAGGGTCATTGCTGAAAAACTGTTTTTT
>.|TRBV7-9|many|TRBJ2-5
CASSLDAGVRETQYF
TGTGCCAGCAGCTTAGATGCAGGGGTACGAGAGACCCAGTACTTC
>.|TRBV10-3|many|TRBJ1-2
CAISPLGDGYTF
TGTGCCATCAGCCCCCTAGGGGATGGCTACACCTTC
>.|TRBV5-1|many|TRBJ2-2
CASSPRVATNTGELFF
TGCGCCAGCAGCCCCCGGGTGGCAACGAACACCGGGGAGCTGTTTTTT
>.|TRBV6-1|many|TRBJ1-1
CASREDMNTEAFF
TGTGCCAGCAGAGAAGACATGAACACTGAAGCTTTCTTT
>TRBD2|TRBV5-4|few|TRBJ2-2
CASSLLAGATGELFF
TGTGCCAGCAGCTTGCTAGCGGGAGCCACCGGGGAGCTGTTTTTT
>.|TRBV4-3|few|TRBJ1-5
CASSQVLLSGNQPQHF
TGCGCCAGCAGCCAAGTTCTGCTTAGTGGAAATCAGCCCCAGCATTTT
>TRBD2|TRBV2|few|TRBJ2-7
CASNTGGSYEQYF
TGTGCCAGCAACACGGGGGGCTCCTACGAGCAGTACTTC
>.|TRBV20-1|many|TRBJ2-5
CSARDHKETQYF
TGCAGTGCTAGGGACCATAAAGAGACCCAGTACTTC
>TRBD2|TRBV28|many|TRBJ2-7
CASSSPVLAAPYEQYF
TGTGCCAGCAGTTCCCCGGTACTAGCGGCTCCCTACGAGCAGTACTTC
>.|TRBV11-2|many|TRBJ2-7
CASSLKEVKTYEQYF
TGTGCCAGCAGCCTAAAGGAGGTAAAAACCTACGAGCAGTACTTC
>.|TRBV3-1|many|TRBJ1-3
CASSQYGPLYF
TGTGCCAGCAGCCAATACGGGCCCTTATATTTT
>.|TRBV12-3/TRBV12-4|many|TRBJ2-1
CASRRVEYNEQFF
TGTGCCAGCAGAAGGGTGGAGTACAATGAGCAGTTCTTC
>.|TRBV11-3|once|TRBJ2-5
CASSPRETLQETQYF
TGTGCCAGCAGCCCCAGAGAGACCCTACAAGAGACCCAGTACTTC
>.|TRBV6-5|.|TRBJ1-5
CASSYSGYGDQPQHF
TGTGCCAGCAGTTACTCGGGGTATGGGGATCAGCCCCAGCATTTT
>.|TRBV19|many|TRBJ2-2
CASSMGTSGELFF
TGTGCCAGTAGTATGGGGACCTCCGGGGAGCTGTTTTTT
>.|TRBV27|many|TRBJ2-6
CASESLSTGANVLTF
TGTGCCAGCGAATCCCTATCAACTGGGGCCAACGTCCTGACTTTC
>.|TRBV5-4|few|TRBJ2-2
CASSSTGGVTTGELFF
TGTGCCAGCAGCAGTACAGGAGGTGTAACAACCGGGGAGCTGTTTTTT
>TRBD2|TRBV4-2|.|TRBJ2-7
CASSHPTGTSGSNEQYF
TGTGCCAGCAGCCACCCGACCGGGACTAGCGGGAGTAACGAGCAGTACTTC
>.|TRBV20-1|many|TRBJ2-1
CSARGPAGNEQFF
TGCAGTGCTAGGGGGCCGGCAGGCAATGAGCAGTTCTTC
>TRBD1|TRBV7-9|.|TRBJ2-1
CASSSTGIYNEQFF
TGTGCCAGCAGCTCGACAGGGATCTACAATGAGCAGTTCTTC
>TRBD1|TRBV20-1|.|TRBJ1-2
CSARDPGQGDYGYTF
TGCAGTGCTAGAGATCCCGGACAGGGAGACTATGGCTACACCTTC
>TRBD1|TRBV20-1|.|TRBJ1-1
CSAGLDRGFFLVTEAFF
TGCAGTGCTGGACTGGACAGGGGGTTTTTTTTGGTCACTGAAGCTTTCTTT
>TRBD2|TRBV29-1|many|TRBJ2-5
CSVEGSGTQETQYF
TGCAGCGTTGAAGGTAGCGGGACTCAAGAGACCCAGTACTTC
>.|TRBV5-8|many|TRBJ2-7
CASSSDREFAVGQYF
TGTGCCAGCAGCTCGGACCGGGAGTTCGCCGTTGGGCAGTACTTC
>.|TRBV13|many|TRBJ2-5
CASSSGGGETQYF
TGTGCCAGCAGCTCGGGCGGTGGAGAGACCCAGTACTTC